This T cell receptor (beta chain) was captured in a study of T cells after yellow fever vaccination. Study results and limitations: One caveat is that FACS-sorted repertoires could contain abundant clonotypes contaminating from the bulk population. Once the booster was given, most primary-vaccination clones reappeared, at just under 98% for CD4 and approximately 88% for CD8. Across the CD4 and CD8 compartments, a small share of clonotypes was present in both.

This CDR3 comprises 15 residues. From germline, CDR1 is KGHSH and CDR2 LQKENI. Unmatched junction bases numbered 7, after V lost 6 bases and J lost 3 bases. Universal primer sites and UMIs were introduced during 5'RACE template-switching synthesis of TCR cDNA. TCRdb called the 5' RACE reads again in MiXCR, with one record for every CDR3 protein. The sample carries approximately 240,000 distinct CDR3 sequences, about 3.7% recorded once. This clonotype was seen a handful of times. Its specificity is unknown. This material consisted of PBMCs, taken 15 days after the yellow fever booster vaccination. This sequence originates from a man aged 18 to 29 who received the YFV17D yellow fever vaccine. The rearrangement uses TRBV18 and TRBJ1-1; 10 bases fit TRBD1. The CDR3: CASSPTGGEDTEAFF. The CDR3 nucleotides read TGTGCCAGCTCCCCGACAGGGGGCGAAGACACTGAAGCTTTCTTT.